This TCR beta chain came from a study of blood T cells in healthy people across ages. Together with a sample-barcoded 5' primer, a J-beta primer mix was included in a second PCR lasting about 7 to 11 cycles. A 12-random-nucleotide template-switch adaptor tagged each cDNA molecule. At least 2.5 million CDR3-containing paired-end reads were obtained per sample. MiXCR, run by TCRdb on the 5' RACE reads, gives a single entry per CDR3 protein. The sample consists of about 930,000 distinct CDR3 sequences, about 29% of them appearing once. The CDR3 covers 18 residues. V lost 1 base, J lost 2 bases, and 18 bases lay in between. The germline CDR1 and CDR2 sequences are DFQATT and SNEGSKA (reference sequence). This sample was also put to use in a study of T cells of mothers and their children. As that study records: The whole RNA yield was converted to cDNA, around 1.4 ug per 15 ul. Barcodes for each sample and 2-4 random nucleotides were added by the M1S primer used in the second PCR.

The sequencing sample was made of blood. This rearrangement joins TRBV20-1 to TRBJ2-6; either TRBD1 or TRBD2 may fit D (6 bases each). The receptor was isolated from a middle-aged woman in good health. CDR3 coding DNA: TGCAGTGCTAGAGTAAGAGGGGCGGAGGGGGCTGGGGCCAACGTCCTGACTTTC. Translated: CSARVRGAEGAGANVLTF.